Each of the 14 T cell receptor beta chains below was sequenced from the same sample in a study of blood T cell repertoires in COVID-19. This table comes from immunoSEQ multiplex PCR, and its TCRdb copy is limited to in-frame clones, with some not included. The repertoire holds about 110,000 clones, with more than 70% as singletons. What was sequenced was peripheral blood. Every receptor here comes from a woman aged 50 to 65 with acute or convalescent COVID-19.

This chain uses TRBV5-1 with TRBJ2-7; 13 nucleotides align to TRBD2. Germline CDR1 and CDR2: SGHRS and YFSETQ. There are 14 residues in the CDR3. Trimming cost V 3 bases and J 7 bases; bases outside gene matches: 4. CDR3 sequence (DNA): TGCGCCAGCAGCTCAGGACTAGCGGGAGTTGAGCAGTACTTC. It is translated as CASSSGLAGVEQYF.

Here the CDR3 DNA reads TGTGCCAGCAGCTCGATGACTGGGAGGACCGGGGAGCTGTTTTTT. Amino acids: CASSSMTGRTGELFF. The chain joins TRBV7-9 to TRBJ2-2, with D possibly being TRBD2 (6 bases). The germline V and J ends were trimmed by 4 bases and 5 bases, with 14 bases remaining between them. This CDR3 spans 15 amino acids. Germline V gene lookup returns CDR1 SEHNR and CDR2 FQNEAQ (reference sequence).

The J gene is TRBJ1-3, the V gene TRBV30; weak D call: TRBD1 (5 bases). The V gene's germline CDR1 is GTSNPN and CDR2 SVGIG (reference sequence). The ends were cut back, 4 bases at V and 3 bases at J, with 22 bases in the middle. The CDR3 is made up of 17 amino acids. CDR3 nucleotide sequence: TGTGCCTGGAAAGCCCCCGTGGTGGGGGGGAGTGGAAACACCATATATTTT. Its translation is CAWKAPVVGGSGNTIYF.

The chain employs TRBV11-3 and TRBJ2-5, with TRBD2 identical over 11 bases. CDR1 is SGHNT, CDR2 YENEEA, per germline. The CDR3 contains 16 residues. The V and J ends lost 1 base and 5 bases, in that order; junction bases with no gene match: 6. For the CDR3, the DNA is TGTGCCAGCAGCTTAGGGGGACTAGCGGAGCTGGAGACCCAGTACTTC. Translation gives CASSLGGLAELETQYF.

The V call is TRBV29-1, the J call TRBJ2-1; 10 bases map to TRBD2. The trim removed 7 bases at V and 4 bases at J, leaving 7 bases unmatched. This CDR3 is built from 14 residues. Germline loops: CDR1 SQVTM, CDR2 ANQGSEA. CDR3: CSALLAGQYNEQFF. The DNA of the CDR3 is TGCAGCGCTCTACTAGCGGGGCAGTACAATGAGCAGTTCTTC.

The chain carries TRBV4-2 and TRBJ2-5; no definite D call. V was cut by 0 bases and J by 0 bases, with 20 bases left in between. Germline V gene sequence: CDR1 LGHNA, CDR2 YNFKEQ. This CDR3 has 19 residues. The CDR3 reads CASSQEGSGSPLYQETQYF. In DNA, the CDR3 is TGTGCCAGCAGCCAAGAAGGTTCAGGTTCGCCCCTGTACCAAGAGACCCAGTACTTC.

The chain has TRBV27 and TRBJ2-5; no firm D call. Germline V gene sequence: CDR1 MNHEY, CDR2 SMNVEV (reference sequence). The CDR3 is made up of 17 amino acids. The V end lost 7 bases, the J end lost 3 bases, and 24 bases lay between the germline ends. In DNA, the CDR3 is TGTGCCAGCACCCAACTCCCAGTAAAAGCGTTTAAAGAGACCCAGTACTTC. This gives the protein CASTQLPVKAFKETQYF.

The CDR3 loop reads CASRAGIREQFF. CDR3 nucleotides: TGTGCCAGTAGGGCGGGGATCCGGGAGCAGTTCTTC. The V and J genes are TRBV19 and TRBJ2-1; possible D gene TRBD2, 6 bases. Between the trimmed V and J ends, which lost 6 bases and 10 bases, there was a span of 13 bases. The CDR3 is made up of 12 amino acids. CDR1 and CDR2 (germline): LNHDA, SQIVND (reference sequence).

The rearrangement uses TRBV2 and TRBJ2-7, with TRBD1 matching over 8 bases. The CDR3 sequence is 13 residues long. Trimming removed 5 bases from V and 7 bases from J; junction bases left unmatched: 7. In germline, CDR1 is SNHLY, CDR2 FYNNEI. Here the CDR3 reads CASSLTGVGEQYF. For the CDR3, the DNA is TGTGCCAGCAGTCTGACAGGGGTGGGTGAGCAGTACTTC.

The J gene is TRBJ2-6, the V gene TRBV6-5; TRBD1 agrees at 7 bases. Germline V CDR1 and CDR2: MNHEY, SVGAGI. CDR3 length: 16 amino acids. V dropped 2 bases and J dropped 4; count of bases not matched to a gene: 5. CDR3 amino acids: CASSYEGAAGANVLTF. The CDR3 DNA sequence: TGTGCCAGCAGTTACGAGGGGGCGGCGGGGGCCAACGTCCTGACTTTC.

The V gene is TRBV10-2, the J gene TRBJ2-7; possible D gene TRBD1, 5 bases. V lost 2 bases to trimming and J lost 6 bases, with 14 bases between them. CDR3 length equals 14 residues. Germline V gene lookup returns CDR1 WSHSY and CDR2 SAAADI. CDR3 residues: CASSEPGGHAEQYF. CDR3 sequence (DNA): TGCGCCAGCAGTGAGCCGGGCGGACACGCCGAGCAGTACTTC.

CDR3: CASSVVLAGGDTQYF. The CDR3 DNA reads TGTGCCAGCAGCGTAGTACTAGCGGGAGGAGATACGCAGTATTTT. The chain carries TRBV9 and TRBJ2-3; 12 bases match TRBD2. Germline V gene sequence: CDR1 SGDLS, CDR2 YYNGEE. The CDR3 runs 15 residues. Trimming removed 0 bases from V and 5 bases from J; junction bases left unmatched: 1.

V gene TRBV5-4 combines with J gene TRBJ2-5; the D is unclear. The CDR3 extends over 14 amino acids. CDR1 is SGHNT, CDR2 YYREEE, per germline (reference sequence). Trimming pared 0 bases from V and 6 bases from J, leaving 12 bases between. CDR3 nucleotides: TGTGCCAGCAGCTTGGATACGGGTCGGAAGACCCAGTACTTC. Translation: CASSLDTGRKTQYF.

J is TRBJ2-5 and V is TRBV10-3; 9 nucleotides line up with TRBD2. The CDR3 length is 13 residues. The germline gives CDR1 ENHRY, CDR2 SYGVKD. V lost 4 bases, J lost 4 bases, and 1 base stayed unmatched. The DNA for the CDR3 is TGTGCCATCAGTGCAGCGGGAGGAGAGACCCAGTACTTC. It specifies CAISAAGGETQYF.